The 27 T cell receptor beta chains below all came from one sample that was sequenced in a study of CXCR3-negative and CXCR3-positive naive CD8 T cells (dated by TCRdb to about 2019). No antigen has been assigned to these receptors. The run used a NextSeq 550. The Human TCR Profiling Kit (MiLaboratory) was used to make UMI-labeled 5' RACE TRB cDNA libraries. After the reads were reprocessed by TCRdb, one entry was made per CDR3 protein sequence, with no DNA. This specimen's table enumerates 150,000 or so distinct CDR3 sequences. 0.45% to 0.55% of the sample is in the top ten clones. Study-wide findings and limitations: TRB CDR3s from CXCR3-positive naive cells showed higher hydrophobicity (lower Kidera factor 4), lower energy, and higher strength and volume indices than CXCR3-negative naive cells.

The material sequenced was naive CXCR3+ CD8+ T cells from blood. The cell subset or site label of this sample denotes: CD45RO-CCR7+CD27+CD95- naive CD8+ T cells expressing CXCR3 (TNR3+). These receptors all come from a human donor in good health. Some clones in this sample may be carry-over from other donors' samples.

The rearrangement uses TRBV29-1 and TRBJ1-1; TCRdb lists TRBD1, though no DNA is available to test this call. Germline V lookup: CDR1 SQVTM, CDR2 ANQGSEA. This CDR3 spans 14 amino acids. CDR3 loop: CSANRGSGYTEAFF.

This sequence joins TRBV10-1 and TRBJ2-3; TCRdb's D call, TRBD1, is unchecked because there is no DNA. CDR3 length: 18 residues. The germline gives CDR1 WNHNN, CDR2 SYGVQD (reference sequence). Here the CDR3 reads CASSDGGIYLSSTDTQYF.

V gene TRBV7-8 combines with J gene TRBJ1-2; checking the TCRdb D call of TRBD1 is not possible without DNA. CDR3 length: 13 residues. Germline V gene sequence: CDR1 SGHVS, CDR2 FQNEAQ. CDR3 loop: CASSLMDSWDFTF.

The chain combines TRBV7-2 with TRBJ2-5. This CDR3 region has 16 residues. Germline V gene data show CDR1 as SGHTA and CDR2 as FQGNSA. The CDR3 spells CASSLSTAFLPETQYF.

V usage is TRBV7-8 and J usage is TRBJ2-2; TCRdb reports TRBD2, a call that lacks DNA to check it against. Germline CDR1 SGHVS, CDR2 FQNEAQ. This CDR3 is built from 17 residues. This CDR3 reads CASSLSSGRANTGELFF.

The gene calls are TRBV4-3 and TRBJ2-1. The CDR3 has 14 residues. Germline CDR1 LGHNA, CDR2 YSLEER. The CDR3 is CASSKGRRDNEQFF.

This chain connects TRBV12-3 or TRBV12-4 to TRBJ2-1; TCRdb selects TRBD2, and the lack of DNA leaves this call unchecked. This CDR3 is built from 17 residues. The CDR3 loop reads CASSLGGNLAGYNEQFF.

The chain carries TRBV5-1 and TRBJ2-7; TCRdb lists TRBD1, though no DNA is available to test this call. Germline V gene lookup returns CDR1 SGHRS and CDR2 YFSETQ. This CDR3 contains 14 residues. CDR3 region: CASSLVGQYYEQYF. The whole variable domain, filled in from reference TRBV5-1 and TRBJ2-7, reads KAGVTQTPRYLIKTRGQQVTLSCSPISGHRSVSWYQQTPGQGLQFLFEYFSETQRNKGNFPGRFSGRQFSNSRSEMNVSTLELGDSALYLCASSLVGQYYEQYFGPGTRLTVT.

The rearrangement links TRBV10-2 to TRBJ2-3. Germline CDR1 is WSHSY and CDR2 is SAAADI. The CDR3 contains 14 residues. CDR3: CASHPAVGTDTQYF.

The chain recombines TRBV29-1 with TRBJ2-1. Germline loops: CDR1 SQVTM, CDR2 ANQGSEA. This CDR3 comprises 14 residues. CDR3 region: CSVEDPSSYNEQFF.

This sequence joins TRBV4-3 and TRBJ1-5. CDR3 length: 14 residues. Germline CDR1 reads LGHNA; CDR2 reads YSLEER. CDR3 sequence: CASSQDGFDQPQHF.

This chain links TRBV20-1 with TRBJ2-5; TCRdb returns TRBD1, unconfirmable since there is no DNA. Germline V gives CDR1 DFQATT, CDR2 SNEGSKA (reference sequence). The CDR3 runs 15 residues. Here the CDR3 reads CSAREFGTGEETQYF.

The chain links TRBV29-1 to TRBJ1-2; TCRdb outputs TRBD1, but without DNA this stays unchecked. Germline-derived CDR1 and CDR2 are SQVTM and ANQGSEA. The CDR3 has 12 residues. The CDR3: CSGRESYYGYTF. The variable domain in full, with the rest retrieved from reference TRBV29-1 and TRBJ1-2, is SAVISQKPSRDICQRGTSLTIQCQVDSQVTMMFWYRQQPGQSLTLIATANQGSEATYESGFVIDKFPISRPNLTFSTLTVSNMSPEDSSIYLCSGRESYYGYTFGSGTRLTVV.

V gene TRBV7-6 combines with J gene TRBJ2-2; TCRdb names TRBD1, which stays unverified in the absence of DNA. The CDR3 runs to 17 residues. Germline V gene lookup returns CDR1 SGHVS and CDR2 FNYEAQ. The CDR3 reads CASSLEGRGVNTGELFF. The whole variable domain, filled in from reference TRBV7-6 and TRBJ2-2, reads GAGVSQSPRYKVTKRGQDVALRCDPISGHVSLYWYRQALGQGPEFLTYFNYEAQQDKSGLPNDRFSAERPEGSISTLTIQRTEQRDSAMYRCASSLEGRGVNTGELFFGEGSRLTVL.

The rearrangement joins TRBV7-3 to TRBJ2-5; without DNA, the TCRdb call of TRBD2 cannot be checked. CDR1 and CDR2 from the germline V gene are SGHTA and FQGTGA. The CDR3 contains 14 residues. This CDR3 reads CASSRTSGGETQYF.

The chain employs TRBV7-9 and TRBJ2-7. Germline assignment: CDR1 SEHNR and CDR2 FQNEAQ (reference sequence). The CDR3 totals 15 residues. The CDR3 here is CASSPTDGNSYEQYF.

CDR3 sequence: CSARTGSSYEQYF. The rearrangement joins TRBV29-1 to TRBJ2-7; the TRBD1 assignment by TCRdb is unverifiable without DNA. Germline V gives CDR1 SQVTM, CDR2 ANQGSEA. This CDR3 has 13 residues.

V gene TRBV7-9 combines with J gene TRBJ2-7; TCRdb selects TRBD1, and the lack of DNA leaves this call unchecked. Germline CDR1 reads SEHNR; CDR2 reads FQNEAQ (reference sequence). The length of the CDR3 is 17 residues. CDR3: CASSLGPTGGYSYEQYF.

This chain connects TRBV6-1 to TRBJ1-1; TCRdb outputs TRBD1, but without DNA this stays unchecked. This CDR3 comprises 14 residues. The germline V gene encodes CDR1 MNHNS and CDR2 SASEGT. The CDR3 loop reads CASSELQANTEAFF.

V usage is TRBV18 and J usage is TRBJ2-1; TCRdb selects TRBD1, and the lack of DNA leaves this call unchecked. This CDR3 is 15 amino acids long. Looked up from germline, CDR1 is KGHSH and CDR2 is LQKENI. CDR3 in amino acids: CASSPRASGYLEQFF.

This CDR3 reads CAIRTGAVYEQYF. The V call is TRBV2, the J call TRBJ2-7; checking the TCRdb D call of TRBD1 is not possible without DNA. This CDR3 is built from 13 residues. The germline V gene encodes CDR1 SNHLY and CDR2 FYNNEI.

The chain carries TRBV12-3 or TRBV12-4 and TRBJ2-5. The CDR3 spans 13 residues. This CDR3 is CASRSDKQETQYF.

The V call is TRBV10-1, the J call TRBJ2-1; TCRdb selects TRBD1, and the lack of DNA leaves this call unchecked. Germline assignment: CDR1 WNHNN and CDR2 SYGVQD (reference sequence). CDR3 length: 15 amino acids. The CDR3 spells CASTVGQGNYNEQFF.

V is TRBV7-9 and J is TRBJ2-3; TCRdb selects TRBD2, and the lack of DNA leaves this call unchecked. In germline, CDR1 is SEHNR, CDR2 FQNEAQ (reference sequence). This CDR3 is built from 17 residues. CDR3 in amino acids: CASSPLAGESLLDTQYF.

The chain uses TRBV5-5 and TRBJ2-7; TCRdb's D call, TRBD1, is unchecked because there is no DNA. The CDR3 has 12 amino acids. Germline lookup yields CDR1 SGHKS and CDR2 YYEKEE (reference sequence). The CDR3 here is CASSRWGDEQYF. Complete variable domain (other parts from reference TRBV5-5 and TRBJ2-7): DAGVTQSPTHLIKTRGQQVTLRCSPISGHKSVSWYQQVLGQGPQFIFQYYEKEERGRGNFPDRFSARQFPNYSSELNVNALLLGDSALYLCASSRWGDEQYFGPGTRLTVT.

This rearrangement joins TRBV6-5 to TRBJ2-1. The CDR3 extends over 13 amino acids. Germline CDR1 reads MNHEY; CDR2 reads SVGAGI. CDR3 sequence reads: CASSYPPNNEQFF.

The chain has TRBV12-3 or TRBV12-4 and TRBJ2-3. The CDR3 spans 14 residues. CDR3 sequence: CASSLTTTTDTQYF.